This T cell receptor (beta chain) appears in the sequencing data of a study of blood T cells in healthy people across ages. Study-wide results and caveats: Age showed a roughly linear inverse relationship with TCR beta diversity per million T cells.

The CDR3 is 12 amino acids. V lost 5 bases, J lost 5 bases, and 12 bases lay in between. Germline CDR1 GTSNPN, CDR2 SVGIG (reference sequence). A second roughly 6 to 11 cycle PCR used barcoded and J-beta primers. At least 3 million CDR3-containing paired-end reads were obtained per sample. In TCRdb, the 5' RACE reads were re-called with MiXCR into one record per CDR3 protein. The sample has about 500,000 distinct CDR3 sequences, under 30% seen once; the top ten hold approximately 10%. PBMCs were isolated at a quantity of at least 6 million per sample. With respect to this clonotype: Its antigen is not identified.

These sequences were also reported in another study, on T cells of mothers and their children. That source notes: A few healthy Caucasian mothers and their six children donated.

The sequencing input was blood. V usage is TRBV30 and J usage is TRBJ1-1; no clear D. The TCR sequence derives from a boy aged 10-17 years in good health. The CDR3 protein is CAWGMLATEAFF. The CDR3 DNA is TGTGCCTGGGGTATGCTGGCAACTGAAGCTTTCTTT.